These 22 T cell receptor beta chains share one sample of origin, sequenced in a study of post-analysis software for immune sequencing data. Whole-study results and caveats: In patients, TRBV5-6, TRBV5-1 and TRBV20-1 belonged to roughly five TRBV segments found more frequently than in controls.

Antigen specificity for these receptors is unknown. Unique molecular identifiers were present in the TCR beta cDNA libraries. In TCRdb, the PCR reads were re-called with MiXCR into one record per CDR3 protein. The sample holds about 570,000 distinct CDR3 sequences, around 36% seen once. Material: blood. These receptors came from a girl aged 2 to 17 with multiple sclerosis.

This clonotype has just a few counts. The V gene is TRBV12-3 or TRBV12-4, the J gene TRBJ1-1; maybe TRBD1 (5 bases). V shed 4 bases and J shed 4 bases, with 16 bases lying between them. The CDR3 has 15 amino acids. In DNA, the CDR3 is TGTGCCAGCAGTTCGGGGGGGGATCTCGGCACTGAAGCTTTCTTT. This sequence encodes CASSSGGDLGTEAFF.

This clonotype was detected ten times or more. The chain employs TRBV4-2 and TRBJ2-7, with 8 positions matching TRBD2. From germline, CDR1 is LGHNA and CDR2 YNFKEQ. J gave up 7 bases and V 0 bases, and 14 bases lay outside the gene matches. The CDR3 extends over 17 amino acids. CDR3 residues: CASSQEGNGGAFGEQYF. Written as DNA, the CDR3 is TGTGCCAGCAGCCAAGAGGGTAACGGGGGGGCCTTCGGGGAGCAGTACTTC.

There are a few counts of this clonotype. This rearrangement joins TRBV5-1 to TRBJ2-5; possible D gene TRBD2, 6 bases. From germline, CDR1 is SGHRS and CDR2 YFSETQ. Deletions cut 0 bases from V and 5 bases from J, with 17 bases between. CDR3 length equals 16 residues. The CDR3 nucleotides are TGCGCCAGCAGCTTGGCGCGGGGCAGCCTAAAGGAGACCCAGTACTTC. As protein: CASSLARGSLKETQYF.

This clonotype turned up a few times. A much more abundant neighbour one base away suggests this may be a read error. The chain carries TRBV29-1 and TRBJ2-5, with D uncertain. V was clipped by 5 bases and J by 5 bases, with 15 bases between them. Germline V gene sequence: CDR1 SQVTM, CDR2 ANQGSEA. This CDR3 comprises 13 residues. CDR3 region: CSVRSGWGETQYF. The CDR3 DNA follows: TGCAGCGTTAGGTCGGGCTGGGGTGAGACCCAGTACTTC.

The rearrangement links TRBV6-2 or TRBV6-3 to TRBJ2-1; D is possibly TRBD1 (5 bases). The ends were cut back, 6 bases at V and 9 bases at J, with 18 bases in the middle. The CDR3 is 14 residues long. CDR1 is MNHEY, CDR2 SVGEGT, per germline. Here the CDR3 reads CASRGAGSVVEQFF. The CDR3 DNA follows: TGTGCCAGCAGAGGGGCAGGGTCTGTAGTTGAGCAGTTCTTC.

The gene calls are TRBV18 and TRBJ2-5; D is ambiguous. V was clipped by 3 bases and J by 1 base, with 15 bases between them. This CDR3 has 16 amino acids. Germline V gene lookup returns CDR1 KGHSH and CDR2 LQKENI. The CDR3 spells CASSPSPNPTQETQYF. The CDR3 bases are TGTGCCAGCTCACCCTCGCCGAATCCCACCCAAGAGACCCAGTACTTC.

The chain has TRBV9 and TRBJ2-1; 12 positions agree with TRBD2. This CDR3 spans 14 amino acids. V shed 0 bases, J shed 11 bases, and the junction held 3 bases outside the gene matches. Germline V gives CDR1 SGDLS, CDR2 YYNGEE. The CDR3 here is CASSVVTSGGKQFF. The CDR3 DNA reads as TGTGCCAGCAGCGTAGTGACTAGCGGGGGAAAGCAGTTCTTC. Combining the CDR3 with reference TRBV9 and TRBJ2-1 gives the whole variable domain DSGVTQTPKHLITATGQRVTLRCSPRSGDLSVYWYQQSLDQGLQFLIQYYNGEERAKGNILERFSAQQFPDLHSELNLSSLELGDSALYFCASSVVTSGGKQFFGPGTRLTVL.

This clonotype was detected only a few times. This chain joins TRBV20-1 and TRBJ2-1; TRBD2 agrees at 11 bases. Germline V gene data show CDR1 as DFQATT and CDR2 as SNEGSKA (reference sequence). V lost 2 bases, J lost 1 base, and 4 bases stayed unmatched. The CDR3 is 16 amino acids. The CDR3 sequence: CSARSGTSGSYNEQFF. CDR3 coding DNA: TGCAGTGCTAGATCCGGGACTAGCGGATCCTACAATGAGCAGTTCTTC.

This clonotype was seen more than once but under ten times. The chain has TRBV6-2 or TRBV6-3 and TRBJ1-5; the D is unclear. Germline V lookup: CDR1 MNHEY, CDR2 SVGEGT. The CDR3 has 18 amino acids. V lost 5 bases and J lost 0, with 20 bases in between. The DNA of the CDR3 is TGTGCCAGCAGTACAATTAACAGCGGACTCTATAGCAATCAGCCCCAGCATTTT. Translated, it gives CASSTINSGLYSNQPQHF.

The chain links TRBV7-2 to TRBJ1-5, with D possibly being TRBD1 (6 bases). The length of the CDR3 is 15 residues. CDR1 is SGHTA, CDR2 FQGNSA, per germline. V shed 1 base and J shed 3 bases, with 10 bases lying between them. The CDR3 sequence: CASSLETGYNQPQHF. The CDR3 nucleotides read TGTGCCAGCAGCTTAGAGACAGGTTACAATCAGCCCCAGCATTTT. The full variable domain, completed using reference TRBV7-2 and TRBJ1-5, is GAGVSQSPSNKVTEKGKDVELRCDPISGHTALYWYRQSLGQGLEFLIYFQGNSAPDKSGLPSDRFSAERTGGSVSTLTIQRTQQEDSAVYLCASSLETGYNQPQHFGDGTRLSIL.

In DNA form, the CDR3 reads TGTGCCAGCAGCGTAGCGACAGGGTGGAATGAGCAGTACTTC. Protein sequence: CASSVATGWNEQYF. The J gene is TRBJ2-5, the V gene TRBV9; the match to TRBD1 covers 7 bases. CDR3 length: 14 amino acids. CDR1 SGDLS and CDR2 YYNGEE come from the germline V gene. V shed 0 bases, J shed 11 bases, and the junction held 10 bases outside the gene matches.

This clonotype was picked up a small number of times. V gene TRBV6-2 or TRBV6-3 combines with J gene TRBJ1-1; D not certain. CDR1 is MNHEY, CDR2 SVGEGT, per germline. The CDR3 has 13 amino acids. The ends were cut back, 5 bases at V and 1 base at J, with 8 bases in the middle. CDR3 in DNA: TGTGCCAGCAGTCTACCAAAGAACACTGAAGCTTTCTTT. Its translation is CASSLPKNTEAFF.

The J gene is TRBJ2-5, the V gene TRBV27; TRBD2 agrees at 7 bases. The end of the DNA aligns better with TRBJ2-7, so the J call may be wrong. This CDR3 region has 14 residues. Germline lookup yields CDR1 MNHEY and CDR2 SMNVEV (reference sequence). In nucleotides, the CDR3 is TGTGCCAGCAGTAGAAGCGGGGACTCCTACGAGCAGTACTTC. Protein: CASSRSGDSYEQYF.

The V call is TRBV5-1, the J call TRBJ2-3, with TRBD2 matching over 7 bases. The CDR3 totals 15 residues. Germline V CDR1 and CDR2: SGHRS, YFSETQ. Trimming removed 5 bases from V and 2 bases from J; junction bases left unmatched: 8. CDR3 coding DNA: TGCGCCAGCAGTTTCGCGGGGGACCACACAGATACGCAGTATTTT. As protein: CASSFAGDHTDTQYF.

The gene calls are TRBV7-2 and TRBJ2-5; 8 positions agree with TRBD2. This CDR3 region has 16 residues. Germline CDR1 is SGHTA and CDR2 is FQGNSA. V lost 1 base, J lost 5 bases, and 9 bases stayed unmatched. The CDR3 spells CASSLGGSGGGETQYF. The CDR3 region has the DNA TGTGCCAGCAGCTTAGGGGGAAGCGGGGGTGGGGAGACCCAGTACTTC.

The chain couples TRBV20-1 to TRBJ1-2, with D hard to call. This CDR3 contains 16 residues. Germline V CDR1 and CDR2: DFQATT, SNEGSKA (reference sequence). The V and J ends lost 1 base and 2 bases respectively, with 17 bases between them. In nucleotides, the CDR3 is TGCAGTGCTAGAGTGCCCCGAGGAGACTTCAACTATGGCTACACCTTC. Its protein is CSARVPRGDFNYGYTF.

The chain uses TRBV7-7 and TRBJ2-5; D gene ambiguous. Gene TRBJ2-1 matches the end of the DNA better, so the J call may be wrong. This CDR3 comprises 14 residues. Per the germline V gene, CDR1 is SSHAT and CDR2 is FNYEAQ (reference sequence). The CDR3 DNA follows: TGTGCCAGCAGCTTCTCTGTCGGGCAAGAGACCCAGTTCTTC. It specifies CASSFSVGQETQFF.

This CDR3 reads CASSQDGPGGLQETQYF. The CDR3 DNA is TGCGCCAGCAGCCAAGATGGACCCGGGGGTCTCCAAGAGACCCAGTACTTC. This chain joins TRBV4-1 and TRBJ2-5, with TRBD2 as a possible D gene (6 bases). V lost 0 bases and J lost 1, with 15 bases in between. There are 17 residues in the CDR3. Germline-derived CDR1 and CDR2 are MGHRA and YSYEKL.

In its sample, this clonotype was seen a few times. V usage is TRBV6-6 and J usage is TRBJ2-3; 8 nucleotides align to TRBD1. Germline V CDR1 and CDR2: MNHNY, SVGAGI (reference sequence). The CDR3 is made up of 15 amino acids. The trim removed 2 bases at V and 1 base at J, leaving 2 bases unmatched. CDR3 DNA: TGTGCCAGCAGTTACGAGGGACAGGGCACAGATACGCAGTATTTT. Translated: CASSYEGQGTDTQYF.

This clonotype appeared a few times. This chain joins TRBV7-8 and TRBJ1-2, with D tentatively TRBD1 (5 bases). The CDR3 is made up of 13 amino acids. CDR1 is SGHVS and CDR2 is FQNEAQ in the germline V gene. V was cut by 5 bases and J by 4 bases, with 11 bases left in between. CDR3 residues: CASSPRGSYGYTF. CDR3 bases: TGTGCCAGCAGCCCGAGGGGCTCCTATGGCTACACCTTC.

In this sample, this clonotype turned up a few times. Germline and junction disagree at one end, which may indicate a read error. The chain joins TRBV5-1 to TRBJ1-1; no clear D. The CDR3 spans 13 residues. Per the germline V gene, CDR1 is SGHRS and CDR2 is YFSETQ. This CDR3 is CASSLETNTEAFF. CDR3 sequence (DNA): TGTGCCAGCAGTTTGGAGACCAACACTGAAGCTTTCTTT.

This clonotype was counted between two and nine times. The chain recombines TRBV29-1 with TRBJ2-1; D gene ambiguous. The CDR3 has 11 residues. Trimming shortened V by 6 bases and J by 2 bases, and 5 bases separated the two germline ends. Germline CDR1 and CDR2: SQVTM and ANQGSEA. The DNA of the CDR3 is TGCAGCGTCCCAACCTACAATGAGCAGTTCTTC. It yields the protein CSVPTYNEQFF.